This is a list of T cell receptor beta chains from one sample in a study of shared clonotypes between healthy human individuals. Sequenced by immunoSEQ multiplex PCR; TCRdb stores in-frame clones only, minus some. The data show about 110,000 clones, 68% seen once. The specimen sequenced was memory CD8+ T cells sorted from blood. The receptors shown here come from a woman under 40 in good health. CDR3s include the opening cysteine and the closing phenylalanine or tryptophan. The D gene is left open where the match is weak. Rows may omit the clone size; those that give it use once, few, many or a size class.

clone size	V gene	D gene	J gene	CDR3 length	CDR3 DNA	CDR3 protein
few	TRBV25-1	TRBD2	TRBJ2-1	15	TGTGCCAGCAGTCCTCTAGCGGGAGAAGTGGTTGAGCAGTTCTTC	CASSPLAGEVVEQFF
many	TRBV7-2	.	TRBJ1-5	14	TGTGCCAGCAGCTTATGGGCAGACAATCAGCCCCAGCATTTT	CASSLWADNQPQHF
.	TRBV7-8	.	TRBJ2-7	14	TGTGCCAGCAGCTTGGAGACAGGTTTCGGCGAGCAGTACTTC	CASSLETGFGEQYF
.	TRBV5-1	TRBD2	TRBJ2-1	16	TGCGCCAGCAGCTTGTCCGGGACTAGCGGGGGGTCTGAGCAGTTCTTC	CASSLSGTSGGSEQFF
once	TRBV7-9	.	TRBJ2-2	12	TGTGCCAGCGGTTTCCAGCCCGGGGAGCTGTTTTTT	CASGFQPGELFF
.	TRBV5-6	.	TRBJ2-7	17	TGTGCCAGCAGCTTGCTGTGGGCCGGGCGTACGGTCGACGAGCAGTACTTC	CASSLLWAGRTVDEQYF
.	TRBV2	.	TRBJ1-5	15	TGTGCCAGCAGTGAAGGGGCAGCGCTCAATCAGCCCCAGCATTTT	CASSEGAALNQPQHF
few	TRBV25-1	TRBD1	TRBJ1-1	14	TGTGCCAGCAGTGGAGACAGGGGAGGAACTGAAGCTTTCTTT	CASSGDRGGTEAFF
few	TRBV25-1	TRBD2	TRBJ2-1	17	TGTGCCAGCAGTGAGATCGAGAGCGGGAGGGCATGGAATGAGCAGTTCTTC	CASSEIESGRAWNEQFF
.	TRBV11-2	TRBD2	TRBJ2-5	14	TGTGCCAGCAGCTTGGGACTAGCGGAAGAGACCCAGTACTTC	CASSLGLAEETQYF
.	TRBV7-9	.	TRBJ2-7	13	TGTGCCAGCAGCCCATCTGGCTCTGGGGAGCAGTACTTC	CASSPSGSGEQYF
.	TRBV7-9	.	TRBJ1-6	16	TGTGCCAGCAGCTTAGAGGTAGGACAGCAAAATTCACCCCTCCACTTT	CASSLEVGQQNSPLHF
.	TRBV7-9	.	TRBJ2-7	13	TGTGCCAGCAGCCCAGACCTCGAGGCCGAGCAGTACTTC	CASSPDLEAEQYF
.	TRBV21-1	.	TRBJ2-1	12	TGTGCCAGACCACCTAGCAACTATGAGCAGTTCTTC	CARPPSNYEQFF
.	TRBV30	.	TRBJ1-5	16	TGTGCCTGGACCCCCCCCCGCGAACAGGGCTATCAGCCCCAGCATTTT	CAWTPPREQGYQPQHF
.	TRBV5-1	TRBD1	TRBJ2-1	17	TGCGCCAGCAGTGCGGAGGGCGGACAGGGATGGGGCAATGAGCAGTTCTTC	CASSAEGGQGWGNEQFF
once	TRBV10-1	.	TRBJ2-7	11	TGCGCCAGCAGTGACTCCAGCGAGCAGTACTTC	CASSDSSEQYF
.	TRBV5-5	.	TRBJ2-1	14	TGTGCCAGCGGGCCTAACCCCGCCTACAATGAGCAGTTCTTC	CASGPNPAYNEQFF
.	TRBV10-1	.	TRBJ1-1	14	TGCGCCAGCAGTGAGAAACTCCCGAACACTGAAGCTTTCTTT	CASSEKLPNTEAFF
.	TRBV5-1	TRBD1	TRBJ1-3	14	TGCGCCAGCAGCGACGGGACAGAGGGAAACACCATATATTTT	CASSDGTEGNTIYF
.	TRBV18	TRBD2	TRBJ2-1	16	TGTGCCAGCTCACCAGAAGACGGGAGGGTCACAGGAGAGCAGTTCTTC	CASSPEDGRVTGEQFF
.	TRBV7-3	TRBD2	TRBJ2-1	15	TGTGCCAGCAGCCCAGCGGGAGGGCCGTACAATGAGCAGTTCTTC	CASSPAGGPYNEQFF
.	TRBV7-2	TRBD1	TRBJ1-1	16	TGTGCCAGCAGCTCTATCCGGACAGGGAGTCACACTGAAGCTTTCTTT	CASSSIRTGSHTEAFF
.	TRBV30	.	TRBJ1-6	14	TGTGCCTGGACTCCCGCGGTCCCTAATTCACCCCTCCACTTT	CAWTPAVPNSPLHF
once	TRBV25-1	TRBD1	TRBJ1-4	16	TGTGCCAGCAGTGAAAGCCAGGGGGCTGACGGAGAAAAACTGTTTTTT	CASSESQGADGEKLFF
.	TRBV7-6	.	TRBJ1-3	16	TGTGCCAGCAGCTTAGAAGCAGTAAACTCTGGAAACACCATATATTTT	CASSLEAVNSGNTIYF
.	TRBV29-1	.	TRBJ2-2	11	TGCAGCATGAGATGGGCCGGGGAGCTGTTTTTT	CSMRWAGELFF
.	TRBV2	TRBD2	TRBJ2-7	16	TGTGCCAGCAGTGCGGGACTAGCGGGCTTCCGGGCCGAGCAGTACTTC	CASSAGLAGFRAEQYF
.	TRBV10-3	TRBD2	TRBJ2-1	13	TGTGCCATCTCTAGCGGGAGAGGCGATGAGCAGTTCTTC	CAISSGRGDEQFF
.	TRBV28	TRBD1	TRBJ1-3	15	TGTGCCAGCAGTTCGGACAGGGGAATTCGAAACACCATATATTTT	CASSSDRGIRNTIYF
.	TRBV7-9	.	TRBJ2-1	15	TGTGCCAGCAGACCAAGACAGACTCCCTACAATGAGCAGTTCTTC	CASRPRQTPYNEQFF
once	TRBV28	TRBD2	TRBJ2-1	15	TGTGCCAGCGGCCTCCTTCAGCGGGGCGTGTATGAGCAGTTCTTC	CASGLLQRGVYEQFF
few	TRBV4-1	TRBD1	TRBJ2-7	15	TGCGCCAGCAGCCAAGATAACAGGGGGCTCTACGAGCAGTACTTC	CASSQDNRGLYEQYF
few	TRBV29-1	.	TRBJ2-7	13	TGCAGCGTTGACGGGCAGGGGAACAACGAGCAGTACTTC	CSVDGQGNNEQYF
.	TRBV27	TRBD1	TRBJ2-7	14	TGTGCCAGCAGTTTCGGGACAGGGTCATACGAGCAGTACTTC	CASSFGTGSYEQYF
many	TRBV7-9	TRBD1	TRBJ2-3	15	TGTGCCAGCAGCTTCGGGACAGGGCTAACAGATACGCAGTATTTT	CASSFGTGLTDTQYF
many	TRBV15	TRBD2	TRBJ2-7	14	TGTGCCACCAGCAGAAACCGGGAGGTCCACGAGCAGTACTTC	CATSRNREVHEQYF
.	TRBV7-8	.	TRBJ2-7	14	TGTGCCAGCAGCTTGCCGGGACCGTTCGGCGAGCAGTACTTC	CASSLPGPFGEQYF
.	TRBV11-3	TRBD2	TRBJ2-3	14	TGTGCCAGCTCCGAGACGGGAGGGACGGATACGCAGTATTTT	CASSETGGTDTQYF
many	TRBV7-9	.	TRBJ1-2	14	TGTGCCAGCAGCTTATACTCAGGGGTCTATGGCTACACCTTC	CASSLYSGVYGYTF
.	TRBV5-1	.	TRBJ2-6	18	TGCGCCAGCACCCCCTTAGAACAGGGTTTCTCTGGGGCCAACGTCCTGACTTTC	CASTPLEQGFSGANVLTF
.	TRBV4-1	.	TRBJ1-1	15	TGCGCCAGCAGCGGGTACAGGGAGGGGAACACTGAAGCTTTCTTT	CASSGYREGNTEAFF
.	TRBV6-1	.	TRBJ2-7	14	TGTGCCACCACTTGGGACCCGAGCTCCTACGAGCAGTACTTC	CATTWDPSSYEQYF
.	TRBV7-3	.	TRBJ2-3	14	TGTGCCAGCAGCTTAAATAGCGGCACAGATACGCAGTATTTT	CASSLNSGTDTQYF
.	TRBV10-2	.	TRBJ2-7	14	TGCGCCAGCACCCGACTAGTTGGCTCCTACGAGCAGTACTTC	CASTRLVGSYEQYF
.	TRBV29-1	TRBD1	TRBJ2-7	15	TGCAGCGTTGAAGGGACGGGACAGGGGGTGTACGAGCAGTACTTC	CSVEGTGQGVYEQYF
.	TRBV10-1	.	TRBJ2-2	15	TGCGCCAGCAGTGAGAAGGGGGATAACACCGGGGAGCTGTTTTTT	CASSEKGDNTGELFF
many	TRBV9	TRBD2	TRBJ2-5	13	TGTGCCAGCAGCATTAGCGGGCAAGAGACCCAGTACTTC	CASSISGQETQYF
many	TRBV6-5	TRBD1	TRBJ2-7	15	TGTGCCAGCAGTTACGTGCCGGACAGGGGGCTCGAGCAGTACTTC	CASSYVPDRGLEQYF
.	TRBV4-2	.	TRBJ2-1	13	TGTGCCAGCAGCCCCATCGGGTACAATGAGCAGTTCTTC	CASSPIGYNEQFF
.	TRBV10-3	.	TRBJ2-1	11	TGTGCCATAGGGGCTACCAATGAGCAGTTCTTC	CAIGATNEQFF
few	TRBV15	.	TRBJ1-3	13	TGTGCCACCAGCAGGACACCCAGTAACACCATATATTTT	CATSRTPSNTIYF
.	TRBV19	.	TRBJ2-1	15	TGTGCCAGTAGTATAGGTGGGAGCCTCGACAATGAGCAGTTCTTC	CASSIGGSLDNEQFF
.	TRBV6-5	.	TRBJ1-1	13	TGTGCCAGCAGACGACTGCTCAACACTGAAGCTTTCTTT	CASRRLLNTEAFF